This TCR beta chain was retrieved from a study of CD4 and CD8 cells across lung adenocarcinoma regions. In its sample, this clonotype was seen a few times. Germline CDR1 and CDR2: SGHTA and FQGTGA. The V end lost 4 bases, the J end lost 6 bases, and 9 bases lay between the germline ends. CDR3 size: 13 residues. TCRdb passed the PCR reads through MiXCR, listing each CDR3 protein once. The repertoire has tens of thousands of distinct CDR3 sequences, around 50% of them found once; the top ten carry 48%. The chain employs TRBV7-3 and TRBJ2-2; D uncertain. The sample comprised CD8+ T cells from the center of a lung tumor. The TCR comes from a male donor with lung adenocarcinoma. The CD4 and CD8 labels of this study may be unreliable. DNA of the CDR3: TGTGCCAGCAGCTCCCAATTAGCCGGGGAGCTGTTTTTT. Its protein is CASSSQLAGELFF.